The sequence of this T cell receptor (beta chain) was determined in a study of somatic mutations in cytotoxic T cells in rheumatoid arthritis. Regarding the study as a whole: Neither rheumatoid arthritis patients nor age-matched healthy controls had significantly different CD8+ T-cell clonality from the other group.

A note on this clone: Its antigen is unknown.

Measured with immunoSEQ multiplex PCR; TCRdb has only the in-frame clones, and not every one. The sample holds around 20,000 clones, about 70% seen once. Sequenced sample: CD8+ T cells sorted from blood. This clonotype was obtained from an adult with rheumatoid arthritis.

DNA for the CDR3: TGCGCCAGCAGCCAAGATATCAGAGCTAACTATGGCTACACCTTC. This gives the protein CASSQDIRANYGYTF. The chain has TRBV4-3 and TRBJ1-2; D is unclear. V gave up 0 bases and J gave up 0 bases, with 8 bases separating them. The germline V gene encodes CDR1 LGHNA and CDR2 YSLEER. The CDR3 extends over 15 amino acids.